This paragraph reports one T cell receptor beta chain. Its antigen is not identified. This record comes from a study of T cell responses to AZD1222 COVID-19 vaccine. This CDR3 has 11 residues. Trimming stripped 6 bases from V and 6 bases from J, with 8 bases between. Germline V lookup: CDR1 MNHNS, CDR2 SASEGT. Clones were sequenced by immunoSEQ multiplex PCR, and TCRdb holds only the in-frame ones, with some missing. The table has more than 110,000 clones, approximately 91% seen once; the top ten hold about 4.4%. Whole-study results and caveats: Unmutated variant regions reportedly attract nearly half of all spike-specific TCRs. Only 5 or 6 individuals given AZD1222 were seropositive at baseline. Following two doses of AZD1222, Spike-specific TCR breadth and depth rose. CD4 TCRs associated with vaccination spanned spike, dominating at 160-218 and 743-854.

This sequence was found in an adult in good health. This specimen was peripheral blood, taken on day 0 of AZD1222 vaccination. The genes are TRBV6-1 and TRBJ1-1; D is unresolved. CDR3 in amino acids: CASRIAAEAFF. The CDR3 DNA follows: TGTGCCAGCAGAATAGCCGCTGAAGCTTTCTTT.